The T cell receptor beta chain described here comes from a study of OX40 agonist ivuxolimab in advanced cancers. Assay: immunoSEQ multiplex PCR; the TCRdb copy retains only in-frame clones and omits some. The sample holds just over 70,000 clones, 65% to 85% seen once. Germline V CDR1 and CDR2: SGHRS, YFSETQ. This CDR3 is built from 15 residues. Trimming stripped 0 bases from V and 0 bases from J, with 7 bases between. This TCR derives from an adult with an advanced solid tumor such as melanoma, head and neck, liver or kidney cancer. The V call is TRBV5-1, the J call TRBJ1-5; D is ambiguous. The source material was CD4+ or CD8+ T cells sorted from blood, sampled in a trial of the OX40 agonist ivuxolimab. The CDR3 DNA sequence: TGCGCCAGCAGCTTGGGCCCCAATAGCAATCAGCCCCAGCATTTT. Amino acid sequence: CASSLGPNSNQPQHF.